One sample yielded the 10 T cell receptor beta chains listed below, sequenced in a study of shared clonotypes between healthy human individuals (dated by TCRdb to 2020 to 2021). Receptors were amplified or captured by the immunoSEQ multiplex PCR assay. The clones in this table, taken by TCRdb from immuneACCESS, are in-frame only. Not every clone is retained; where verified, under half of the shortfall comes from an unresolved V gene, and the cause of the rest is unknown. In this sample the table shows around 980,000 clones, 70% to 80% of which occur a single time. The top ten clonotypes cover around 0.6% of the sample. Sequencing input: memory CD4+ T cells from PBMCs. The sample's cell subset or site label is to be understood as: CD45RA-negative fraction. These receptors originate from a man aged 18 to 30 in good health. Some clones in this sample may be carry-over from other donors' samples.

The chain joins TRBV28 to TRBJ2-1; D might be TRBD2 (5 bases). V lost 5 bases and J lost 2, with 10 bases in between. The CDR3 totals 14 residues. The germline V gene has CDR1 MDHEN and CDR2 SYDVKM. CDR3 DNA sequence: TGTGCCAGCAGTCGACTATGGGCCTACAATGAGCAGTTCTTC. It encodes CASSRLWAYNEQFF.

The V call is TRBV18, the J call TRBJ1-1; TRBD1 is a possible D gene (5 bases). From germline, CDR1 is KGHSH and CDR2 LQKENI. The CDR3 is made up of 13 amino acids. Trimming took 2 bases from V and 4 from J, leaving 8 bases between them. CDR3 region: CASSPGTGTEAFF. The CDR3, as DNA: TGTGCCAGCTCACCAGGGACGGGCACTGAAGCTTTCTTT.

This clone was counted between two and nine times. Germline and junction disagree at one end, which may indicate a read error. This chain connects TRBV7-9 to TRBJ1-3; D is ambiguous. Germline CDR1 and CDR2: SEHNR and FQNEAQ (reference sequence). This CDR3 spans 13 amino acids. The CDR3 is CAGRTGSGNTIYF. CDR3 DNA: TGTGCCGGCAGGACCGGCTCTGGAAACACCATATATTTT.

This sequence joins TRBV6-4 and TRBJ1-2; tentatively, D is TRBD1 (5 bases). The CDR3 length is 17 residues. V was trimmed by 6 bases and J by 2 bases, leaving 22 bases between them. Germline V CDR1 and CDR2: MRHNA, SNTAGT. The CDR3 loop reads CASSHRKGSKRNYGYTF. The DNA of the CDR3 is TGTGCCAGCAGCCACAGAAAGGGGTCAAAACGGAACTATGGCTACACCTTC.

This sequence joins TRBV7-3 and TRBJ2-3; 15 positions match TRBD2. Germline values: CDR1 SGHTA, CDR2 FQGTGA. V lost 1 base, J lost 3 bases, and 5 bases stayed unmatched. This CDR3 spans 18 amino acids. The CDR3 sequence is CASSLRTSGRAGTDTQYF. DNA of the CDR3: TGTGCCAGCAGCTTAAGGACTAGCGGGAGGGCCGGGACAGATACGCAGTATTTT.

The chain employs TRBV11-2 and TRBJ2-7, with 8 bases that match TRBD1. V was clipped by 4 bases and J by 5 bases; unmatched bases: 7. Germline lookup yields CDR1 SGHAT and CDR2 FQNNGV. The CDR3 loop spans 14 amino acids. CDR3 region: CASSYPGQEDEQYF. The CDR3 coding sequence is TGTGCCAGCAGCTACCCGGGACAGGAGGACGAGCAGTACTTC.

This clone was picked up a small number of times. It is unclear where the CDR3 begins or ends on the DNA, so no DNA is shown, and the CDR3 is as TCRdb lists it. The J gene is TRBJ1-2, the V gene TRBV28. Germline lookup yields CDR1 MDHEN and CDR2 SYDVKM. Including both end residues, the CDR3 is 13 amino acids long. CDR3 residues: CASRVRDFRGYTF.

J is TRBJ2-7 and V is TRBV21-1. TRBV21-1 is listed as a pseudogene. CDR3 length equals 14 residues. For the CDR3, the DNA is TGTGCCAGCAGCAAAGGGGAAGGGCTGGGTAGGCTGTACTTC. This translates into CASSKGEGLGRLYF.

V usage is TRBV30 and J usage is TRBJ1-1; a weak D match, TRBD1 (6 bases). Germline CDR1 reads GTSNPN; CDR2 reads SVGIG (reference sequence). CDR3 size: 14 residues. Trimming cost V 1 base and J 1 base, with 10 bases left between them. CDR3 residues: CAWSAPRGNTEAFF. CDR3 bases: TGTGCCTGGAGTGCCCCCAGGGGGAACACTGAAGCTTTCTTT.

This chain connects TRBV6-1 to TRBJ1-5, with 8 nucleotides matching TRBD1. J lost 5 bases, V lost 5 bases, and 8 bases had no gene match. There are 15 residues in the CDR3. Germline-derived CDR1 and CDR2 are MNHNS and SASEGT. CDR3 in amino acids: CASSPRTGRDQPQHF. CDR3 in DNA: TGTGCCAGCAGTCCCAGGACAGGGCGGGATCAGCCCCAGCATTTT.